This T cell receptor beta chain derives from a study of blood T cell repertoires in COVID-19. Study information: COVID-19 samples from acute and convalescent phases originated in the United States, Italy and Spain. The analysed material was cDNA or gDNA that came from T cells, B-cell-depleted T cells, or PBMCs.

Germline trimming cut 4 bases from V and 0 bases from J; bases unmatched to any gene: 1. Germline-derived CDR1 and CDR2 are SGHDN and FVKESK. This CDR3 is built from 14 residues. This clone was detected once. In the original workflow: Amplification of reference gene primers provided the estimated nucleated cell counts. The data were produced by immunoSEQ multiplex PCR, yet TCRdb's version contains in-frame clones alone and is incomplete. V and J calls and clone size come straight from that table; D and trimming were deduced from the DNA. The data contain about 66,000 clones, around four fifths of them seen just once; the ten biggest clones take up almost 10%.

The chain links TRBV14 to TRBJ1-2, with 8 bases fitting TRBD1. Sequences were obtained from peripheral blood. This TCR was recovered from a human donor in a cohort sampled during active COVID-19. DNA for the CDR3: TGTGCCAGCAGCCGGGACAGGACTAACTATGGCTACACCTTC. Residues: CASSRDRTNYGYTF.